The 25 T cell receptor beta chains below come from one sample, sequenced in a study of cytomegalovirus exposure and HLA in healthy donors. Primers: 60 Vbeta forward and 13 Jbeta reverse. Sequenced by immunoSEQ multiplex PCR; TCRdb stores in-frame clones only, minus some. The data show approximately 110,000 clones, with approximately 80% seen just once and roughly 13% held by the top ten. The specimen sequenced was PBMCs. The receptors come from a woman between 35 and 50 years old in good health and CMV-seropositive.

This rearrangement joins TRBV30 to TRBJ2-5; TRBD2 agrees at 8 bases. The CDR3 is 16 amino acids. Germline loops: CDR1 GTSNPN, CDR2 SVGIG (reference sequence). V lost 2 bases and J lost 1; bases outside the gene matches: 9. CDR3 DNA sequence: TGTGCCTGGAGTCCCCGGGGTAGCGGGGCCCAAGAGACCCAGTACTTC. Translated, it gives CAWSPRGSGAQETQYF.

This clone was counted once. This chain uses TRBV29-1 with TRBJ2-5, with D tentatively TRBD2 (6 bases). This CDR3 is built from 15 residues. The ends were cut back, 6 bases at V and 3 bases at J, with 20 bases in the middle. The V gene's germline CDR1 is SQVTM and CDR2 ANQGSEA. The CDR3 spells CSVATAGGEKETQYF. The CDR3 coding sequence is TGCAGCGTCGCAACCGCAGGAGGGGAGAAAGAGACCCAGTACTTC.

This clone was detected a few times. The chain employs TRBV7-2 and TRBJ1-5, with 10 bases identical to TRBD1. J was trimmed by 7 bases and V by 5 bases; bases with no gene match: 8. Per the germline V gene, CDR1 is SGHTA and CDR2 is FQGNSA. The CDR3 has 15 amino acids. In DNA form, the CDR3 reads TGTGCCAGCAGCAGACGACAGGGGGCGGGACAGCCCCAGCATTTT. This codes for CASSRRQGAGQPQHF.

The CDR3 nucleotides are TGTGCCAGCAGCTTGGGCGGGGTCGGAAACACCATATATTTT. Protein product: CASSLGGVGNTIYF. This chain links TRBV5-4 with TRBJ1-3; D not certain. Germline V gene lookup returns CDR1 SGHNT and CDR2 YYREEE (reference sequence). This CDR3 comprises 14 residues. The V end lost 0 bases, the J end lost 4 bases, and 8 bases lay between the germline ends.

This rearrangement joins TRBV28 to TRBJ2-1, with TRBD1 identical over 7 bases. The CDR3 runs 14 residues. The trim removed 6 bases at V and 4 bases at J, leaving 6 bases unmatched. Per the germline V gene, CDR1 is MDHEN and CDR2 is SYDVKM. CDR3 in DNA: TGTGCCAGCAGCCCCCGGGACAGATACAATGAGCAGTTCTTC. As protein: CASSPRDRYNEQFF.

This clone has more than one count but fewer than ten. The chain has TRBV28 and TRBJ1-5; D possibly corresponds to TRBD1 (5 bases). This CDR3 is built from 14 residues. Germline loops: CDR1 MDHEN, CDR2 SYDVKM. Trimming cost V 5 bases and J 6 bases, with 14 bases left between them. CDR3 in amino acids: CASSLREVSQPQHF. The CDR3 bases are TGTGCCAGCAGTCTCAGGGAGGTTAGTCAGCCCCAGCATTTT.

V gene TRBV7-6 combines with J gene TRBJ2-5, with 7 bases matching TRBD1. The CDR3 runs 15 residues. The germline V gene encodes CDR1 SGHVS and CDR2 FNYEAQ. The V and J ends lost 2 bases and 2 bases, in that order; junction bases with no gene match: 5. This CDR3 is CASSLIGGLQETQYF. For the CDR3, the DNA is TGTGCCAGCAGCTTAATAGGGGGCCTTCAAGAGACCCAGTACTTC.

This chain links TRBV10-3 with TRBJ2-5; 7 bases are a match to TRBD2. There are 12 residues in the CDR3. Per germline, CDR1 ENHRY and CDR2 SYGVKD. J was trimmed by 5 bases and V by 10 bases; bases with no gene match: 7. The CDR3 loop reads CAKRGGEETQYF. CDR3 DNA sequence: TGTGCCAAGCGTGGGGGGGAGGAGACCCAGTACTTC.

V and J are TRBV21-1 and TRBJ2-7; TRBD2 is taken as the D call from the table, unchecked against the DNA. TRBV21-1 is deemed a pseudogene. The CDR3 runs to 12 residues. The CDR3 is CASSQGGNEQYF. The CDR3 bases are TGTGCCAGCAGTCAAGGAGGGAACGAGCAGTACTTC.

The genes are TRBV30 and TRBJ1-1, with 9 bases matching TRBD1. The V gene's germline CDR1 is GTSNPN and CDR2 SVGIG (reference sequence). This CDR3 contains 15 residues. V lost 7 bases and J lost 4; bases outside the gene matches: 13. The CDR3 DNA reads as TGTGCCTCAACACAGGGGGCGGCTCTTGGCACTGAAGCTTTCTTT. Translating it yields CASTQGAALGTEAFF.

The CDR3 here is CASSPLTGRVRGPREKLFF. DNA of the CDR3: TGTGCCAGCAGTCCGTTGACAGGGAGAGTGCGGGGCCCGAGAGAAAAACTGTTTTTT. The chain joins TRBV28 to TRBJ1-4; 7 nucleotides agree with TRBD1. V gave up 5 bases and J gave up 8 bases; unmatched junction bases: 23. Germline V gives CDR1 MDHEN, CDR2 SYDVKM. The CDR3 is 19 amino acids.

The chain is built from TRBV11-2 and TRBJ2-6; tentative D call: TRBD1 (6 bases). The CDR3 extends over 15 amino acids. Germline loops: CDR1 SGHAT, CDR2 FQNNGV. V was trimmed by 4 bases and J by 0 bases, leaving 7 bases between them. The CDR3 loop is CASSSRGSGANVLTF. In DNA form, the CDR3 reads TGTGCCAGCAGCTCCAGGGGCTCTGGGGCCAACGTCCTGACTTTC.

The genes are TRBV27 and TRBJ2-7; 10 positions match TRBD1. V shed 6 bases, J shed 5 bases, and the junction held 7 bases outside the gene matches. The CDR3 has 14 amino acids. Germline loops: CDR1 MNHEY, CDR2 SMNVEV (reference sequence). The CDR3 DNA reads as TGTGCCAGCAGGAAGGGACAGGGGACCCACGAGCAGTACTTC. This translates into CASRKGQGTHEQYF.

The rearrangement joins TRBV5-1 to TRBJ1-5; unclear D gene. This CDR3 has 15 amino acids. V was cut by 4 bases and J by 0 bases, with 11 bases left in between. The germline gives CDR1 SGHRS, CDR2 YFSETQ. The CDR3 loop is CASSVDGNSNQPQHF. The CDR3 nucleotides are TGCGCCAGCAGCGTGGACGGGAATAGCAATCAGCCCCAGCATTTT.

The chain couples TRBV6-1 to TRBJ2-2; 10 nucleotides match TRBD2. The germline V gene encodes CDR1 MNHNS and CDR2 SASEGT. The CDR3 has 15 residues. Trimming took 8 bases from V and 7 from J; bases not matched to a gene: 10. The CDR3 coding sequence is TGTGCCAGCCGAGGAGCGGGAGGGCCGATCGGGGAGCTGTTTTTT. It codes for CASRGAGGPIGELFF.

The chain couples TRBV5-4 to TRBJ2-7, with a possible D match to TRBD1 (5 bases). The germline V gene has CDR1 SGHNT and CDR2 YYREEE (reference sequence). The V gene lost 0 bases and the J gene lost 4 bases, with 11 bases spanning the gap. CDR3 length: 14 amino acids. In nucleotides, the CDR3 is TGTGCCAGCAGCTTGGGTGGGGCCTTATACGAGCAGTACTTC. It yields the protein CASSLGGALYEQYF.

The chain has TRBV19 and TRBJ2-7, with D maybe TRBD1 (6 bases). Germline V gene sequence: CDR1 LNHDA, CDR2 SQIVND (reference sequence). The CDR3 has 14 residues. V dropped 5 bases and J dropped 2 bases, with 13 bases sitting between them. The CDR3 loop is CASSPRNRAYEQYF. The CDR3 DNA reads TGTGCCAGTAGTCCAAGAAACAGGGCCTACGAGCAGTACTTC. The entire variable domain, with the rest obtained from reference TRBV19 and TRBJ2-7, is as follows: DGGITQSPKYLFRKEGQNVTLSCEQNLNHDAMYWYRQDPGQGLRLIYYSQIVNDFQKGDIAEGYSVSREKKESFPLTVTSAQKNPTAFYLCASSPRNRAYEQYFGPGTRLTVT.

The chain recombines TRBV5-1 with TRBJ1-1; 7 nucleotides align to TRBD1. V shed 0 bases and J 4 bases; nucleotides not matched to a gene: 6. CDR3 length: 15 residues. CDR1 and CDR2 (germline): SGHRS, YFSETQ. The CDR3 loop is CASSLEGARITEAFF. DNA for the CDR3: TGCGCCAGCAGCTTGGAGGGGGCGCGAATCACTGAAGCTTTCTTT. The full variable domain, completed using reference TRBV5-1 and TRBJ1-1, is KAGVTQTPRYLIKTRGQQVTLSCSPISGHRSVSWYQQTPGQGLQFLFEYFSETQRNKGNFPGRFSGRQFSNSRSEMNVSTLELGDSALYLCASSLEGARITEAFFGQGTRLTVV.

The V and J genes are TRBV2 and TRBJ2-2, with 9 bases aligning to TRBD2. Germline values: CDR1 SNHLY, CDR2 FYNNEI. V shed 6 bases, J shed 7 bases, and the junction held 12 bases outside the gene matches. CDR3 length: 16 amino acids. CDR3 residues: CASRFRLAAERGELFF. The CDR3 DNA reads TGTGCCAGCAGGTTTCGACTAGCGGCCGAGCGCGGGGAGCTGTTTTTT.

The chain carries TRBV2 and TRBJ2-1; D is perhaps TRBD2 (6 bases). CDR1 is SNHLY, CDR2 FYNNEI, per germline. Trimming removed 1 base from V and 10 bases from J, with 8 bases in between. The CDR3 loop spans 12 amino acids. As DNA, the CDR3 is TGTGCCAGCAGTGAAGGCCGGGGGGAGCAGTTCTTC. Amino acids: CASSEGRGEQFF. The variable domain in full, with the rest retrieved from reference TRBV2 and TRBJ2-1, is EPEVTQTPSHQVTQMGQEVILRCVPISNHLYFYWYRQILGQKVEFLVSFYNNEISEKSEIFDDQFSVERPDGSNFTLKIRSTKLEDSAMYFCASSEGRGEQFFGPGTRLTVL.

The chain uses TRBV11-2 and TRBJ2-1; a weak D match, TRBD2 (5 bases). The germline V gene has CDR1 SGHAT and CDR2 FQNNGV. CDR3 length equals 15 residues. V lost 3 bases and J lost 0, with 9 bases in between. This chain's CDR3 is CASSFERISYNEQFF. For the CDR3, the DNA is TGTGCCAGCAGCTTTGAGCGGATCTCCTACAATGAGCAGTTCTTC.

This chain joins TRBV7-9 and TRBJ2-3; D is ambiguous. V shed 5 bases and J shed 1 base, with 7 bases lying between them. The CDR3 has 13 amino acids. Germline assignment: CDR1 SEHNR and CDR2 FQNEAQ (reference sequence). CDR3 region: CASSLTGTDTQYF. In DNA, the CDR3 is TGTGCCAGCAGCCTTACAGGCACAGATACGCAGTATTTT.

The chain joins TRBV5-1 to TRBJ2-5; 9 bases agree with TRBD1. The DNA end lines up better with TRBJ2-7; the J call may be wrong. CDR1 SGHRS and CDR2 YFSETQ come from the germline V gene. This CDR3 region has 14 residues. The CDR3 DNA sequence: TGCGCCAGCAGCTTGAGGACAGGGGTCGACGAGCAGTACTTC. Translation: CASSLRTGVDEQYF.

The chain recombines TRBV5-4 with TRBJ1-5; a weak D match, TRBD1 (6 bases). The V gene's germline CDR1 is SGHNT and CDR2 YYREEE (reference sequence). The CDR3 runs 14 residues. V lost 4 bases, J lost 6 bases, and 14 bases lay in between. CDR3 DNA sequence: TGTGCCAGCAGCCGGGGGGGGGCGGGTCAGCCCCAGCATTTT. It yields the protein CASSRGGAGQPQHF.

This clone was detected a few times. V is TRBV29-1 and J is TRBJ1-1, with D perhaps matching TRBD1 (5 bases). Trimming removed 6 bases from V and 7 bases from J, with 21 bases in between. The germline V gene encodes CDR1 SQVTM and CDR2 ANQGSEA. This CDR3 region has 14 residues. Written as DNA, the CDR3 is TGCAGCGTGGACGGGGGACGGACGACACTTGAAGCTTTCTTT. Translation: CSVDGGRTTLEAFF. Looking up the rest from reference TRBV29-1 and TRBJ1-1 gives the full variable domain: SAVISQKPSRDICQRGTSLTIQCQVDSQVTMMFWYRQQPGQSLTLIATANQGSEATYESGFVIDKFPISRPNLTFSTLTVSNMSPEDSSIYLCSVDGGRTTLEAFFGQGTRLTVV.